One T cell receptor (beta chain) is described in this entry. Original data processing: Estimates of nucleated cell counts were drawn from the amplification of reference gene primers. The table came from immunoSEQ multiplex PCR; TCRdb's copy has only in-frame clones and leaves some out. V and J calls and clone size are those listed in that table; D and trimming were worked out from the DNA. The sample lists tens of thousands of clones, under 90% occurring once. This CDR3 region has 14 residues. Germline lookup yields CDR1 SGDLS and CDR2 YYNGEE. The ends were cut back, 0 bases at V and 4 bases at J, with 8 bases in the middle. The source of the sample is a study of blood T cell repertoires in COVID-19. Study as a whole: Samples came from the United States, Italy and Spain, spanning acute and convalescent COVID-19. Sample material is recorded as cDNA or gDNA derived from T cells, B-cell-depleted T cells, or PBMCs.

Sequenced sample: peripheral blood. The clonotype was recovered from a woman aged 55-70 years with acute or convalescent COVID-19. The chain employs TRBV9 and TRBJ2-1; TRBD1 might be the D (6 bases). CDR3: CASSVAGVYNEQFF. The CDR3 nucleotides are TGTGCCAGCAGCGTAGCAGGGGTATACAATGAGCAGTTCTTC.